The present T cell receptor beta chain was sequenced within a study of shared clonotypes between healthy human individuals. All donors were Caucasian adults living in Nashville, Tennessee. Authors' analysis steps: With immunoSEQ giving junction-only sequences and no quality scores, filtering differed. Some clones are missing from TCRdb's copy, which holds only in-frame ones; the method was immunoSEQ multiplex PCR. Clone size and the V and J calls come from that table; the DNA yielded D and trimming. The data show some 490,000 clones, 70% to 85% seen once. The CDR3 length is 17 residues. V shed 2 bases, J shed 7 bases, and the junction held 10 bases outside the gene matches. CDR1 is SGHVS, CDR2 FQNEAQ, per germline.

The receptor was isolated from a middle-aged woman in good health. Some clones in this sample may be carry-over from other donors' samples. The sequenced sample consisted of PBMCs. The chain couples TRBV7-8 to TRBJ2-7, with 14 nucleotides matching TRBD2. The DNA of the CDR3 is TGTGCCAGCAGCTTATTTGTGACTAGCGGGGGGGTCTTAGAGCAGTACTTC. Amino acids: CASSLFVTSGGVLEQYF.